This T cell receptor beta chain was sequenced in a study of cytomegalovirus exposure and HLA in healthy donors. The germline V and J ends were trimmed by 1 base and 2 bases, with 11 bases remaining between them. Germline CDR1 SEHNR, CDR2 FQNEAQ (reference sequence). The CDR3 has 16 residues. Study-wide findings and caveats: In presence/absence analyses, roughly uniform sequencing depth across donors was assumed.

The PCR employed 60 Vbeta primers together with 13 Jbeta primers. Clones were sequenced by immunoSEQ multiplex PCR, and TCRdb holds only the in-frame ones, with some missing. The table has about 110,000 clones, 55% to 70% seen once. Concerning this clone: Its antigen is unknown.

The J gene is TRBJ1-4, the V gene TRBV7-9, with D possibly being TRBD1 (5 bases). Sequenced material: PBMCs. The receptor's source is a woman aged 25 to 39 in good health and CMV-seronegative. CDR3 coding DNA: TGTGCCAGCAGCTTAGAGGCAGGGTACACTAATGAAAAACTGTTTTTT. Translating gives CASSLEAGYTNEKLFF.